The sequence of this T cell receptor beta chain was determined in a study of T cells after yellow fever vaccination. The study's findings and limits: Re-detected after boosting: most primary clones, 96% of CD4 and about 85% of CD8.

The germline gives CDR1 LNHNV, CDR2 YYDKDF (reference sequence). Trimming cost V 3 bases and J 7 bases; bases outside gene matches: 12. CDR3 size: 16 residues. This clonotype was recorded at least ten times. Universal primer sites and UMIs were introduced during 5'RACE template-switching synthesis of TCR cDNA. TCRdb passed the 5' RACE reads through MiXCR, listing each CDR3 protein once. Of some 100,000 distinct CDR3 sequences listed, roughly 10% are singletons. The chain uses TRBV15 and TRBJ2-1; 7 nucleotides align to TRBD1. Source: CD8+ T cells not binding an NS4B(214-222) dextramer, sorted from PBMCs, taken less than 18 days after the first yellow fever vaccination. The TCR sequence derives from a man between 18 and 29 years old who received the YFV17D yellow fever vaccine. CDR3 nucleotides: TGTGCCACCAGCAGTCGGTTGACAGGGATATTGAATGAGCAGTTCTTC. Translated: CATSSRLTGILNEQFF.